The 26 T cell receptor beta chains listed next were all sequenced from one sample in a study of shared clonotypes between healthy human individuals. Sequenced by immunoSEQ multiplex PCR; TCRdb stores in-frame clones only, minus some. The sample has 2.3 million or so clones, approximately 93% seen once. The sequencing input was naive CD4+ T cells from PBMCs. Regarding subset: CD45RA+ positively selected. These receptors all come from a young man in good health. Some clones in this sample may be carry-over from other donors' samples.

This clone showed up just once. The chain is built from TRBV5-1 and TRBJ2-5, with D perhaps matching TRBD1 or TRBD2 (5 bases each). From germline, CDR1 is SGHRS and CDR2 YFSETQ. The ends were cut back, 8 bases at V and 5 bases at J, with 16 bases in the middle. This CDR3 region has 13 residues. CDR3 in DNA: TGCGCCAGTCGGGGCCTCCCGGGGGAGACCCAGTACTTC. Translated, it gives CASRGLPGETQYF.

The chain combines TRBV14 with TRBJ2-7, with 9 bases identical to TRBD1. The V segment lost 6 bases and the J segment 3 bases; nucleotides outside the gene matches: 3. The CDR3 runs 13 residues. CDR1 SGHDN and CDR2 FVKESK come from the germline V gene. CDR3 amino acids: CASRGTGNYEQYF. CDR3 nucleotide sequence: TGTGCCAGCAGAGGGACAGGGAACTACGAGCAGTACTTC.

The chain employs TRBV28 and TRBJ1-1; a possible D gene is TRBD1 (5 bases). This CDR3 has 12 amino acids. Per the germline V gene, CDR1 is MDHEN and CDR2 is SYDVKM. V was trimmed by 5 bases and J by 8 bases, leaving 12 bases between them. Here the CDR3 DNA reads TGTGCCAGCAGTACATCCGGGACGGAAGCTTTCTTT. Protein sequence: CASSTSGTEAFF.

The chain carries TRBV28 and TRBJ1-5; D not resolved. V was shortened by 8 bases and J by 6 bases, with 11 bases between the two germline ends. The germline V gene has CDR1 MDHEN and CDR2 SYDVKM. This CDR3 has 12 residues. The CDR3 nucleotides are TGTGCCAGCCGGGTAAACAGTCAGCCCCAGCATTTT. It yields the protein CASRVNSQPQHF.

The chain couples TRBV6-5 to TRBJ1-4; no definite D call. The V gene lost 6 bases and the J gene lost 2 bases, with 13 bases spanning the gap. This CDR3 has 15 residues. CDR1 MNHEY and CDR2 SVGAGI come from the germline V gene. This chain's CDR3 is CASRRDILTNEKLFF. The CDR3 region has the DNA TGTGCCAGCAGGAGAGACATTCTCACTAATGAAAAACTGTTTTTT.

V gene TRBV15 combines with J gene TRBJ2-7; D is ambiguous. The CDR3 loop spans 13 amino acids. Germline loops: CDR1 LNHNV, CDR2 YYDKDF (reference sequence). V gave up 4 bases and J gave up 2 bases, with 9 bases separating them. The CDR3 bases are TGTGCCACCAGCAAAAGTGGTCCCTACGAGCAGTACTTC. Translating gives CATSKSGPYEQYF.

V usage is TRBV7-8 and J usage is TRBJ2-5; 8 bases line up with TRBD1. The CDR3 spans 14 residues. Germline CDR1 SGHVS, CDR2 FQNEAQ. V dropped 6 bases and J dropped 5; count of bases not matched to a gene: 8. CDR3 sequence reads: CASRPGQGRETQYF. As DNA, the CDR3 is TGTGCCAGCAGACCCGGACAGGGCCGGGAGACCCAGTACTTC.

The chain has TRBV18 and TRBJ2-5, with 8 positions matching TRBD1. This CDR3 is 17 amino acids long. Germline V lookup: CDR1 KGHSH, CDR2 LQKENI. The V segment lost 3 bases and the J segment 3 bases; nucleotides outside the gene matches: 12. CDR3 sequence reads: CASSPPRIDRGKETQYF. The DNA for the CDR3 is TGTGCCAGCTCACCTCCAAGAATAGACAGGGGTAAAGAGACCCAGTACTTC.

This chain connects TRBV2 to TRBJ2-7; tentatively, D is TRBD1 (5 bases). CDR3 length equals 14 residues. Trimming shortened V by 10 bases and J by 2 bases, and 18 bases separated the two germline ends. Germline V lookup: CDR1 SNHLY, CDR2 FYNNEI. The CDR3 is CATQGQPGTYEQYF. DNA of the CDR3: TGTGCCACCCAGGGCCAGCCGGGCACCTACGAGCAGTACTTC. The variable domain in full, with the rest retrieved from reference TRBV2 and TRBJ2-7, is EPEVTQTPSHQVTQMGQEVILRCVPISNHLYFYWYRQILGQKVEFLVSFYNNEISEKSEIFDDQFSVERPDGSNFTLKIRSTKLEDSAMYFCATQGQPGTYEQYFGPGTRLTVT.

The chain joins TRBV10-1 to TRBJ2-7; D gene uncertain. Germline V gives CDR1 WNHNN, CDR2 SYGVQD (reference sequence). This CDR3 contains 15 residues. V lost 0 bases to trimming and J lost 4 bases, with 13 bases between them. CDR3 DNA sequence: TGCGCCAGCAGTGAGTCCCTCAACCCCGTGTACGAGCAGTACTTC. It is translated as CASSESLNPVYEQYF.

This sequence joins TRBV5-4 and TRBJ1-1; no clear D. Germline CDR1 is SGHNT and CDR2 is YYREEE (reference sequence). Trimming took off 2 bases at V and 1 base at J, with 9 bases between the two ends. CDR3 length: 14 residues. CDR3 in amino acids: CASSLSRENTEAFF. The CDR3 nucleotides are TGTGCCAGCAGCTTAAGTAGAGAGAACACTGAAGCTTTCTTT.

V is TRBV5-4 and J is TRBJ2-7; 11 nucleotides line up with TRBD2. This CDR3 region has 15 residues. Per germline, CDR1 SGHNT and CDR2 YYREEE (reference sequence). Losses at the gene ends were 4 bases for V and 0 bases for J; bases not matched to a gene: 3. The CDR3 nucleotides read TGTGCCAGCAGCGAGACTAGCGGGAACTCCTACGAGCAGTACTTC. It encodes CASSETSGNSYEQYF.

This chain joins TRBV5-1 and TRBJ2-7; 9 bases fit TRBD2. V dropped 4 bases and J dropped 2; count of bases not matched to a gene: 7. From germline, CDR1 is SGHRS and CDR2 YFSETQ. The CDR3 consists of 15 residues. The CDR3, as DNA: TGCGCCAGCAGCCTACTGACTAGCGGCACCTACGAGCAGTACTTC. As protein: CASSLLTSGTYEQYF.

CDR3 amino acids: CASSSFIGGVREKLFF. The CDR3 DNA sequence: TGTGCCAGCAGTTCCTTCATAGGGGGAGTACGGGAAAAACTGTTTTTT. The genes are TRBV27 and TRBJ1-4, with TRBD1 as a possible D gene (6 bases). From germline, CDR1 is MNHEY and CDR2 SMNVEV (reference sequence). This CDR3 has 16 residues. Trimming removed 4 bases at V and 8 bases at J, with 20 bases between.

The CDR3 region is CASSRKGGLTNEKLFF. CDR3 DNA sequence: TGTGCCAGCAGCCGGAAGGGGGGGCTCACTAATGAAAAACTGTTTTTT. The chain recombines TRBV7-3 with TRBJ1-4, with a tentative D call TRBD1 (6 bases). The CDR3 spans 16 residues. CDR1 and CDR2 from the germline V gene are SGHTA and FQGTGA. The ends were cut back, 5 bases at V and 2 bases at J, with 15 bases in the middle.

The chain employs TRBV5-4 and TRBJ1-2; the D gene is possibly TRBD1 (5 bases). The CDR3 runs to 15 residues. Trimming pared 3 bases from V and 5 bases from J, leaving 17 bases between. Per germline, CDR1 SGHNT and CDR2 YYREEE (reference sequence). The CDR3, as DNA: TGTGCCAGCAGCTCAGAGACCGGCCGGGGGTATGGCTACACCTTC. This translates into CASSSETGRGYGYTF.

This clone is a singleton in its sample. The sample carries other DNA sequences with the same CDR3. This chain connects TRBV20-1 to TRBJ2-7; 8 bases are shared with TRBD1. CDR3 size: 11 residues. Germline CDR1 and CDR2: DFQATT and SNEGSKA (reference sequence). With V trimmed by 6 bases and J by 7 bases, 5 bases remained unmatched. DNA of the CDR3: TGCAGTGCGACGGACAGGGAGGAGCAGTACTTC. Translation gives CSATDREEQYF.

The genes are TRBV5-1 and TRBJ1-1; possible D gene TRBD1, 6 bases. Trimming removed 4 bases at V and 2 bases at J, with 15 bases between. The CDR3 contains 15 residues. CDR1 SGHRS and CDR2 YFSETQ come from the germline V gene. CDR3 sequence reads: CASSMEGGLNTEAFF. CDR3 DNA: TGCGCCAGCAGCATGGAGGGGGGCCTAAACACTGAAGCTTTCTTT.

This sequence joins TRBV5-6 and TRBJ2-5, with TRBD2 identical over 8 bases. This CDR3 is 17 amino acids long. Per germline, CDR1 SGHDT and CDR2 YYEEEE. V dropped 3 bases and J dropped 1; count of bases not matched to a gene: 11. CDR3 bases: TGTGCCAGCAGCTGGGGGTTTCTGGCGGGAGGCCAAGAGACCCAGTACTTC. This sequence encodes CASSWGFLAGGQETQYF.

The rearrangement uses TRBV27 and TRBJ2-7; a possible D gene is TRBD1 (6 bases). Trimming cost V 5 bases and J 0 bases, with 8 bases left between them. CDR1 is MNHEY and CDR2 is SMNVEV in the germline V gene (reference sequence). The CDR3 runs to 13 residues. The CDR3 is CASSKDSSYEQYF. DNA of the CDR3: TGTGCCAGCAGTAAGGACAGCTCCTACGAGCAGTACTTC.

The chain links TRBV5-4 to TRBJ2-1; 14 bases match TRBD2. The CDR3 covers 15 residues. The V gene end was trimmed by 4 bases and the J gene end by 9 bases; junction bases not matched to a gene: 6. The V gene's germline CDR1 is SGHNT and CDR2 YYREEE (reference sequence). This chain's CDR3 is CASSQGLAGEGEQFF. CDR3 in DNA: TGTGCCAGCAGCCAGGGACTAGCGGGAGAAGGTGAGCAGTTCTTC.

A remark on this clone: Other DNA sequences within the sample encode an identical CDR3. The chain links TRBV6-1 to TRBJ2-3; tentative D call: TRBD1 (5 bases). V was pared by 2 bases and J by 0 bases, with 9 bases between. Germline lookup yields CDR1 MNHNS and CDR2 SASEGT. The CDR3 consists of 15 residues. The CDR3 reads CASSESGYSTDTQYF. CDR3 nucleotide sequence: TGTGCCAGCAGTGAATCAGGGTATAGCACAGATACGCAGTATTTT.

This chain uses TRBV18 with TRBJ2-2; 11 positions match TRBD1. The V segment lost 4 bases and the J segment 6 bases; nucleotides outside the gene matches: 7. CDR1 KGHSH and CDR2 LQKENI come from the germline V gene. CDR3 length: 16 residues. The DNA for the CDR3 is TGTGCCAGCTCACTCGGACAGGGGGCGCTCGCCGGGGAGCTGTTTTTT. Translated, it gives CASSLGQGALAGELFF.

The V gene is TRBV28, the J gene TRBJ2-2; D remains ambiguous. The CDR3 sequence is 15 residues long. Per germline, CDR1 MDHEN and CDR2 SYDVKM. V was clipped by 3 bases and J by 1 base, with 9 bases between them. The CDR3 loop is CASSFIGKNTGELFF. CDR3 DNA: TGTGCCAGCAGTTTTATAGGCAAGAACACCGGGGAGCTGTTTTTT.

The chain couples TRBV2 to TRBJ2-3, with D perhaps given as TRBD1 or TRBD2 (5 bases each). From germline, CDR1 is SNHLY and CDR2 FYNNEI. This CDR3 is built from 15 residues. With 6 bases removed from V and 3 bases from J, the gap between germline ends came to 16 bases. CDR3 residues: CASSAYEGLTDTQYF. CDR3 nucleotides: TGTGCCAGCAGCGCGTATGAGGGGCTAACAGATACGCAGTATTTT.

The chain couples TRBV18 to TRBJ2-2; D gene ambiguous. Germline CDR1 is KGHSH and CDR2 is LQKENI. The CDR3 runs to 14 residues. The germline V and J ends were trimmed by 1 base and 3 bases, with 6 bases remaining between them. CDR3 residues: CASSPQLDTGELFF. The CDR3 bases are TGTGCCAGCTCACCACAATTAGACACCGGGGAGCTGTTTTTT.